This entry lists 22 T cell receptor beta chains sequenced from one sample in a study of vaccination and CD4 T cells after COVID-19. TCRdb recomputed calls from the PCR reads with MiXCR, one row per CDR3 protein. The table records about 15,000 distinct CDR3 sequences, 66% of them present only once. Material: CD4+ T cells from blood, obtained after SARS-CoV-2 vaccination. These TCRs come from a human donor who had recovered from COVID-19.

This sequence joins TRBV5-4 and TRBJ1-1, with D unclear. Per germline, CDR1 SGHNT and CDR2 YYREEE (reference sequence). V was shortened by 4 bases and J by 8 bases, with 18 bases between the two germline ends. The CDR3 runs 14 residues. DNA for the CDR3: TGTGCCAGCAGCCGGAACCCGGACGCCAGGGAAGCTTTCTTT. Translated: CASSRNPDAREAFF. Based on the CDR3 plus reference TRBV5-4 and TRBJ1-1, the full variable domain is ETGVTQSPTHLIKTRGQQVTLRCSSQSGHNTVSWYQQALGQGPQFIFQYYREEENGRGNFPPRFSGLQFPNYSSELNVNALELDDSALYLCASSRNPDAREAFFGQGTRLTVV.

This sequence joins TRBV28 and TRBJ2-7; maybe TRBD1 (6 bases). CDR3 length: 13 amino acids. V was cut by 7 bases and J by 7 bases, with 17 bases left in between. The germline gives CDR1 MDHEN, CDR2 SYDVKM. The CDR3 region is CASIAGPGVEQYF. In DNA, the CDR3 is TGTGCCAGCATCGCGGGCCCAGGGGTAGAGCAGTACTTC.

A few counts support this clonotype. The genes are TRBV20-1 and TRBJ1-5; TRBD1 matches at 7 bases. The V gene end was trimmed by 6 bases and the J gene end by 5 bases; junction bases not matched to a gene: 10. This CDR3 is built from 14 residues. Germline V gene lookup returns CDR1 DFQATT and CDR2 SNEGSKA (reference sequence). The CDR3 sequence is CSAGTGVGDQPQHF. CDR3 nucleotide sequence: TGCAGTGCGGGCACAGGGGTTGGGGATCAGCCCCAGCATTTT.

The chain recombines TRBV5-4 with TRBJ2-1, with 10 positions matching TRBD2. Germline V gene data show CDR1 as SGHNT and CDR2 as YYREEE (reference sequence). J was trimmed by 5 bases and V by 4 bases; bases with no gene match: 12. The CDR3 contains 17 residues. This chain's CDR3 is CASSPTSGIGTNNEQFF. CDR3 bases: TGTGCCAGCAGCCCTACTAGCGGGATCGGTACCAACAATGAGCAGTTCTTC.

The gene calls are TRBV20-1 and TRBJ2-2; 10 bases are a match to TRBD1. Germline V CDR1 and CDR2: DFQATT, SNEGSKA (reference sequence). The length of the CDR3 is 15 residues. Trimming cost V 7 bases and J 6 bases; bases outside gene matches: 11. The CDR3 DNA reads TGCAGTGTTGATATGTTGGGACAGGGGTCCGGGGAGCTGTTTTTT. Translated, it gives CSVDMLGQGSGELFF.

This clonotype was observed a single time. CDR3 sequence: CASSEGGGYTLAKNIQYF. In nucleotides, the CDR3 is TGTGCCAGCAGTGAAGGAGGGGGATACACGCTAGCCAAAAACATTCAGTACTTC. This rearrangement joins TRBV6-1 to TRBJ2-4; D perhaps matches TRBD1 (6 bases). Trimming removed 1 base at V and 0 bases at J, with 16 bases between. This CDR3 spans 18 amino acids. The germline V gene has CDR1 MNHNS and CDR2 SASEGT.

V gene TRBV20-1 combines with J gene TRBJ1-6; 7 nucleotides agree with TRBD1. Germline-derived CDR1 and CDR2 are DFQATT and SNEGSKA (reference sequence). Trimming at V came to 6 bases and at J to 4 bases, leaving 3 bases not matched to a gene. CDR3 length: 13 amino acids. The CDR3 here is CSAGTVYNSPLHF. The DNA for the CDR3 is TGCAGTGCCGGGACAGTTTATAATTCACCCCTCCACTTT.

V gene TRBV7-2 combines with J gene TRBJ2-5; TRBD2 matches 12 bases. Losses at the gene ends were 5 bases for V and 4 bases for J; bases not matched to a gene: 5. CDR1 and CDR2 from the germline V gene are SGHTA and FQGNSA. The CDR3 loop spans 15 amino acids. DNA for the CDR3: TGTGCCAGCAGCCCCAGACTAGCGGGAGTAGAGACCCAGTACTTC. Translating gives CASSPRLAGVETQYF.

As concerns this clonotype: Compared with germline, one end of the junction differs, possibly owing to a read error. The chain uses TRBV5-6 and TRBJ1-5, with a possible D match to TRBD1 (5 bases). The length of the CDR3 is 13 residues. Germline assignment: CDR1 SGHDT and CDR2 YYEEEE. CDR3 region: CASSLAGMQPQHF. The CDR3, as DNA: TGTGCCAGCAGTTTGGCAGGGATGCAGCCCCAGCATTTT.

The sample holds one count of this clonotype. The V and J genes are TRBV7-2 and TRBJ1-3; D possibly corresponds to TRBD1 (5 bases). V was shortened by 5 bases and J by 0 bases, with 8 bases between the two germline ends. There are 14 residues in the CDR3. Per germline, CDR1 SGHTA and CDR2 FQGNSA. The CDR3 loop is CASSQTVSGNTIYF. CDR3 bases: TGTGCCAGCAGCCAGACAGTCTCTGGAAACACCATATATTTT.

The chain carries TRBV15 and TRBJ2-7, with 7 nucleotides matching TRBD1. Germline V gene lookup returns CDR1 LNHNV and CDR2 YYDKDF (reference sequence). V was pared by 2 bases and J by 0 bases, with 7 bases of the junction left unmatched. This CDR3 is 16 amino acids long. CDR3 protein: CATSRQYRDSSYEQYF. In DNA, the CDR3 is TGTGCCACCAGCAGACAGTACCGGGACAGCTCCTACGAGCAGTACTTC.

This clonotype was picked up a small number of times. This chain joins TRBV30 and TRBJ2-7, with D hard to call. V was trimmed by 3 bases and J by 3 bases, leaving 18 bases between them. CDR1 and CDR2 (germline): GTSNPN, SVGIG (reference sequence). This CDR3 is 15 amino acids long. The CDR3 DNA reads as TGTGCCTGGAGCCCCGTCGGGCATAAGAGCTACGAGCAGTACTTC. Translation: CAWSPVGHKSYEQYF.

The chain combines TRBV27 with TRBJ2-2; unclear D gene. CDR3 length equals 15 residues. Per the germline V gene, CDR1 is MNHEY and CDR2 is SMNVEV (reference sequence). V was pared by 3 bases and J by 1 base, with 9 bases between. The CDR3 sequence is CASSFRHRNTGELFF. The CDR3 DNA reads TGTGCCAGCAGTTTCCGACACCGGAACACCGGGGAGCTGTTTTTT.

V usage is TRBV14 and J usage is TRBJ1-2; D is uncertain. CDR1 and CDR2 from the germline V gene are SGHDN and FVKESK. The V end lost 0 bases, the J end lost 6 bases, and 5 bases lay between the germline ends. CDR3 length: 12 residues. CDR3 residues: CASSQEGDGYTF. As DNA, the CDR3 is TGTGCCAGCAGCCAAGAGGGTGATGGCTACACCTTC.

The chain links TRBV7-8 to TRBJ2-5; 8 nucleotides line up with TRBD2. Per germline, CDR1 SGHVS and CDR2 FQNEAQ. The V and J ends lost 4 bases and 7 bases, in that order; junction bases with no gene match: 5. This CDR3 comprises 13 residues. Written as DNA, the CDR3 is TGTGCCAGCAGCTCCCTCCGGGGGGGGACCCAGTACTTC. It codes for CASSSLRGGTQYF.

The CDR3 sequence: CASSYSAGRGVYNEQFF. The DNA of the CDR3 is TGTGCCAGCAGTTACTCTGCGGGGCGGGGGGTCTACAATGAGCAGTTCTTC. V gene TRBV6-5 combines with J gene TRBJ2-1, with 8 bases fitting TRBD2. Losses at the gene ends were 0 bases for V and 3 bases for J; bases not matched to a gene: 7. The CDR3 length is 17 residues. In germline, CDR1 is MNHEY, CDR2 SVGAGI.

The chain has TRBV12-3 or TRBV12-4 and TRBJ1-2; 9 nucleotides align to TRBD1. The CDR3 sequence is 13 residues long. V gave up 6 bases and J gave up 7 bases; unmatched junction bases: 6. In DNA, the CDR3 is TGTGCCAGCAGGAGACAGGGGGGAGCTGGCTACACCTTC. It specifies CASRRQGGAGYTF.

The J gene is TRBJ2-5, the V gene TRBV18; D is uncertain. The V end was cut by 3 bases, the J end by 5 bases, with 4 bases between. Germline V CDR1 and CDR2: KGHSH, LQKENI. This CDR3 is 11 amino acids long. The CDR3, as DNA: TGTGCCAGCTCACCCCGGGAGACCCAGTACTTC. It specifies CASSPRETQYF.

The chain employs TRBV24-1 and TRBJ2-1, with 9 nucleotides matching TRBD1. The V gene end was trimmed by 3 bases and the J gene end by 6 bases; junction bases not matched to a gene: 8. CDR1 is KGHDR, CDR2 SFDVKD, per germline. CDR3 size: 16 residues. The CDR3 loop reads CATSDPRDRVGNEQFF. The CDR3 DNA sequence: TGTGCCACCAGTGATCCCCGGGACAGGGTAGGCAATGAGCAGTTCTTC.

The rearrangement links TRBV18 to TRBJ2-6; D is undetermined. The CDR3 covers 15 residues. V lost 4 bases and J lost 0, with 7 bases in between. Germline CDR1 and CDR2: KGHSH and LQKENI. CDR3 residues: CASSHQTSGANVLTF. In DNA, the CDR3 is TGTGCCAGCTCACATCAGACCTCTGGGGCCAACGTCCTGACTTTC.

This chain uses TRBV2 with TRBJ1-2; D not resolved. Per the germline V gene, CDR1 is SNHLY and CDR2 is FYNNEI. V was cut by 2 bases and J by 8 bases, with 15 bases left in between. The CDR3 covers 14 residues. CDR3: CASSENGPLNGYTF. CDR3 nucleotide sequence: TGTGCCAGCAGTGAAAACGGACCCCTGAACGGCTACACCTTC. Full variable domain (missing parts from reference TRBV2 and TRBJ1-2): EPEVTQTPSHQVTQMGQEVILRCVPISNHLYFYWYRQILGQKVEFLVSFYNNEISEKSEIFDDQFSVERPDGSNFTLKIRSTKLEDSAMYFCASSENGPLNGYTFGSGTRLTVV.

This clonotype turned up a few times. The V gene is TRBV6-4, the J gene TRBJ1-6; D is uncertain. The CDR3 spans 13 residues. Trimming pared 5 bases from V and 6 bases from J, leaving 8 bases between. Germline-derived CDR1 and CDR2 are MRHNA and SNTAGT. The CDR3 DNA sequence: TGTGCCAGCAGTCCAGACACTAATTCACCCCTCCACTTT. The encoded protein is CASSPDTNSPLHF.